A selection of T cell receptor beta chains follows, all from one sample in a study of blood T cell repertoires in COVID-19. The method was immunoSEQ multiplex PCR; TCRdb's version includes in-frame clones alone and lacks a portion of them. The sample has some 120,000 clones; 90% are singletons. Material for sequencing was peripheral blood. The receptors were sampled from a human donor with active COVID-19. The donor label of this sample is uncertain. The CDR3 runs from the conserved cysteine through the conserved F or W. Fields, in order: D gene, J gene, clone size, V gene, CDR3 protein, CDR3 DNA. D genes are given only for firm matches. Clone size, where shown, is once, few, many, or a class for clones that have expanded.

D: .; J: TRBJ2-2; size: .; V: TRBV11-2; CDR3: CASSSGFLPGWNTGELFF; DNA: TGTGCCAGCAGCTCGGGATTTTTGCCCGGGTGGAACACCGGGGAGCTGTTTTTT
D: TRBD1; J: TRBJ1-2; size: .; V: TRBV27; CDR3: CASSPYGQVFNYGYTF; DNA: TGTGCCAGCAGTCCTTACGGACAGGTCTTTAACTATGGCTACACCTTC
D: .; J: TRBJ2-4; size: .; V: TRBV23-1; CDR3: CASIAGGVVAKNIQYF; DNA: TGCGCCAGCATAGCAGGAGGGGTGGTAGCCAAAAACATTCAGTACTTC
D: .; J: TRBJ1-3; size: .; V: TRBV19; CDR3: CASTAGSVSGNTIYF; DNA: TGTGCCAGTACCGCCGGAAGCGTTTCTGGAAACACCATATATTTT
D: TRBD2; J: TRBJ2-1; size: .; V: TRBV7-6; CDR3: CASSLAGVAGYNEQFF; DNA: TGTGCCAGCAGCTTAGCGGGCGTAGCGGGCTACAATGAGCAGTTCTTC
D: .; J: TRBJ2-2; size: .; V: TRBV21-1; CDR3: CASSNSLSGERTGELFF; DNA: TGTGCCAGCAGCAACAGCCTCAGCGGGGAGCGGACCGGGGAGCTGTTTTTT
D: .; J: TRBJ1-1; size: .; V: TRBV11-2; CDR3: CASSVLRTEAFF; DNA: TGTGCCAGCAGCGTCCTTCGGACTGAAGCTTTCTTT
D: TRBD1; J: TRBJ1-4; size: .; V: TRBV15; CDR3: CATSRSPTGGEGEKLFF; DNA: TGTGCCACCAGCAGATCCCCGACAGGGGGCGAGGGTGAAAAACTGTTTTTT
D: TRBD1; J: TRBJ2-7; size: .; V: TRBV9; CDR3: CASSVTTGTGAQTF; DNA: TGTGCCAGCAGCGTAACAACCGGGACAGGGGCGCAAACCTTC
D: TRBD2; J: TRBJ2-3; size: once; V: TRBV9; CDR3: CASSVGLAGGADTQYF; DNA: TGTGCCAGCAGCGTAGGCCTAGCGGGGGGGGCAGATACGCAGTATTTT
D: .; J: TRBJ2-7; size: .; V: TRBV11-1; CDR3: CASNWGGTGSSYEQYF; DNA: TGTGCCAGCAATTGGGGGGGCACGGGAAGCTCCTACGAGCAGTACTTC
D: .; J: TRBJ1-6; size: .; V: TRBV9; CDR3: CASSVEGGNSPLHF; DNA: TGTGCCAGCAGCGTAGAGGGCGGGAATTCACCCCTCCACTTT
D: .; J: TRBJ2-7; size: .; V: TRBV5-1; CDR3: CASSTSDRGGKYF; DNA: TGCGCCAGCAGCACCTCGGATAGGGGGGGGAAGTACTTC
D: TRBD2; J: TRBJ2-2; size: .; V: TRBV5-4; CDR3: CASSHGGAGTGELFF; DNA: TGTGCCAGCAGCCACGGGGGGGCGGGCACCGGGGAGCTGTTTTTT
D: TRBD1; J: TRBJ1-1; size: .; V: TRBV27; CDR3: CASSYPGGTEAFF; DNA: TGTGCCAGCAGTTACCCAGGGGGCACTGAAGCTTTCTTT
D: TRBD1; J: TRBJ2-7; size: .; V: TRBV19; CDR3: CASSIAGQSYEQYF; DNA: TGTGCCAGTAGTATAGCGGGACAGTCCTACGAGCAGTACTTC
D: .; J: TRBJ1-3; size: few; V: TRBV6-5; CDR3: CASSYAGSGNTIYF; DNA: TGTGCCAGCAGTTATGCGGGCTCTGGAAACACCATATATTTT
D: .; J: TRBJ1-2; size: .; V: TRBV12-3/TRBV12-4; CDR3: CASRRMNYGYTF; DNA: TGTGCCAGCAGGCGGATGAACTATGGCTACACCTTC
D: .; J: TRBJ1-1; size: .; V: TRBV5-4; CDR3: CASSPQQGSNTEAFF; DNA: TGTGCCAGCAGCCCACAACAGGGCTCGAACACTGAAGCTTTCTTT
D: TRBD2; J: TRBJ2-5; size: .; V: TRBV12-3/TRBV12-4; CDR3: CASSQLAGETQYF; DNA: TGTGCCAGCAGCCAACTAGCGGGGGAGACCCAGTACTTC
D: .; J: TRBJ1-3; size: once; V: TRBV7-2; CDR3: CASSLTGYTIYF; DNA: TGTGCCAGCAGCTTAACGGGATACACCATATATTTT
D: .; J: TRBJ1-2; size: .; V: TRBV4-1; CDR3: CASSQGEGLVYGYTF; DNA: TGCGCCAGCAGCCAAGGGGAGGGGTTAGTCTATGGCTACACCTTC
D: TRBD1; J: TRBJ2-2; size: .; V: TRBV27; CDR3: CASSLDRDTGELFF; DNA: TGTGCCAGCAGTTTAGACAGGGACACCGGGGAGCTGTTTTTT
D: TRBD1; J: TRBJ1-5; size: .; V: TRBV6-6; CDR3: CASRPSGQGNQPQHF; DNA: TGTGCCAGCCGACCCTCTGGACAGGGGAATCAGCCCCAGCATTTT
D: TRBD2; J: TRBJ2-7; size: .; V: TRBV6-2/TRBV6-3; CDR3: CASSSTGGLWYEQYF; DNA: TGTGCCAGCAGTTCTACGGGGGGACTATGGTACGAGCAGTACTTC
D: TRBD2; J: TRBJ2-7; size: .; V: TRBV7-2; CDR3: CASSTREGISYEQYF; DNA: TGTGCCAGCAGCACAAGGGAGGGGATTTCCTACGAGCAGTACTTC